This T cell receptor (beta chain) was identified in a study of patients and donors after allogeneic stem cell transplantation. TCRdb reanalysed the RT-PCR reads using MiXCR and keeps one entry per CDR3 protein. This sample has some 200,000 distinct CDR3 sequences; 35% to 50% occur once, and the top ten carry 33%. V was trimmed by 0 bases and J by 2 bases, leaving 10 bases between them. Looked up from germline, CDR1 is GTSNPN and CDR2 is SVGIG (reference sequence). This CDR3 is built from 14 residues. This chain connects TRBV30 to TRBJ2-5; D is unresolved. The sample was blood, either unsorted or a sorted T cell fraction (not recorded which). The sequence was obtained from a human donor who was either an allogeneic HSCT recipient or a stem cell or donor lymphocyte infusion donor (not recorded which). It is not recorded whose cells these are; they may come from a transplant donor. The CDR3 is CAWSVHSGQETQYF. In DNA form, the CDR3 reads TGTGCCTGGAGTGTACACTCCGGACAAGAGACCCAGTACTTC.